This T cell receptor beta chain originates from a study of T cell responses to AZD1222 COVID-19 vaccine (dated by TCRdb to about 2021). The study in broad terms: AZD1222 recipients with second doses at about 4 weeks or about 12 weeks were pooled, because spike-specific TCR depth and breadth did not differ between schedules. A total of 230 to 250 trial participants underwent TCR sequencing, of whom about 200 had received two doses of AZD1222 and about 25 had received two doses of the MenACWY control vaccine. Enrollment into the trials was organized by age into subgroups of 18-55, 56-69 and 70-plus years, and those subgroups contained roughly 150, 30 and 60 TCR-sequenced participants, respectively. Paper-wide results and their limitations: The 56-69-year group was small, and its depth increase did not reach significance, likely because of low power. Conclusions about previously exposed vaccinees are limited, since just 6 or 7 AZD1222 recipients were seropositive for SARS-CoV-2 at baseline. Epitopes outside the regions mutated in the B.1.351 and B.1.1.7 variants were reportedly recognized by nearly half of the unique spike-specific TCRs. The whole spike protein was spanned by vaccine-associated CD4 TCRs, and dominant responses were seen in regions 160-218 and 743-854. Participants were mostly white British, with more females than males. The authors suggested clonal diversity may have been underestimated. Because no day 14 peak-response samples were available, the repertoires could be characterized only after the peak T cell response. After two AZD1222 doses, spike-specific TCR breadth and depth were significantly higher than at day 0 and than in MenACWY recipients.

The CDR3 regions of human TCRbeta chains were analyzed by immunosequencing. The study's own analysis went as follows. Repertoire TCRs were matched against a reference library of SARS-CoV-2-specific TCRs generated with the MIRA antigen-specificity platform. Breadth was defined as the fraction of unique TCRs that were SARS-CoV-2-associated. Depth was defined as the fraction of total T cells that were SARS-CoV-2-associated. Using the MIRA data, each spike-specific TCR was assigned both to the spike region to which the TCR was reactive and to a CD4 or CD8 class. Log10-transformed breadth and depth values were compared by one-way ANOVA with Sidak's multiple comparisons tests. TCRdb limited this immuneACCESS table to in-frame rearrangements with V and J called. A share of clones is missing; checked studies link under half to unresolved V genes, and the rest is unexplained. V and J calls and clone size are given by that table; D and trimming were obtained from the DNA. The sample has 68,000 or so clones on record, 80% to 85% of them singletons. Jointly, the top ten make up roughly 12% of the sample.

In the paper's terms, the time point label means: baseline before first vaccination. The vaccinee samples were drawn from two UK trials, COV001 and COV002, one of which was a single-blind randomized controlled phase 2/3 trial testing AZD1222 (ChAdOx1 nCoV-19) in healthy adults. For TCRbeta chain sequencing, PBMC samples were collected from trial participants at day 0 and at day 28 after the second dose. The CDR3 contains 14 residues, cysteine and phenylalanine counted. This entry keeps only the CDR3 DNA: 42 bases, framed from base 1. The V and J ends are trimmed by 4 bases and 4 bases, leaving 11 bases between them. CDR1 and CDR2 are drawn from the germline V gene (reference sequence): LNHDA, SQIVND. Regarding this clone: Its recognized antigen is unknown. It has no much larger one-base neighbor in the sample; base qualities were not kept.

Recombination joined TRBV19 with TRBJ2-1; a tentative D call is TRBD1 (6 bases match). This TCR derives from an adult in good health. This sample comprised peripheral blood, obtained on day 0 of AZD1222 vaccination. The nucleotide sequence reads as follows: TGTGCCAGTAGTACAGGGGTAGCATACAATGAGCAGTTCTTC. Its protein product is CASSTGVAYNEQFF.